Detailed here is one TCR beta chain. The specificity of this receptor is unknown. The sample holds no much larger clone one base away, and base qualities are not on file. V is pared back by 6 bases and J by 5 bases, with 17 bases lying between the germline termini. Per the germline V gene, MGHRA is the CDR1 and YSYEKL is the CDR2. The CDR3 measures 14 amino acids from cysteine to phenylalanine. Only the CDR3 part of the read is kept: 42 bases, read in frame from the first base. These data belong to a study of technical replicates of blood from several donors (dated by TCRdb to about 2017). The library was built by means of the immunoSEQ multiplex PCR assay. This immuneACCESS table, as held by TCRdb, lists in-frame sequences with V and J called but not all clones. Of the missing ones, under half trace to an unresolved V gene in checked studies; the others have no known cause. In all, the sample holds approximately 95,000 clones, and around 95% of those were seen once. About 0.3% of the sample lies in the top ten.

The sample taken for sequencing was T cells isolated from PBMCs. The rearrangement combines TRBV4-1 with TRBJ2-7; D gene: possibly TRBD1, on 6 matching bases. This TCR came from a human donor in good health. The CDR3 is CASRTDRLGNEQYF. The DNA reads TGCGCCAGCAGAACTGACAGGTTAGGTAACGAGCAGTACTTC.